Listed here are 7 T cell receptor beta chains from one sample, sequenced in a study of cytomegalovirus exposure and HLA in healthy donors. With 60 Vbeta and 13 Jbeta primers, the PCR was carried out. Measured with immunoSEQ multiplex PCR; TCRdb has only the in-frame clones, and not every one. The sample has 200,000 to 250,000 clones, roughly 88% seen once. Sequenced sample: PBMCs. The receptors come from a boy aged 2 to 10 in good health and CMV-seronegative.

This sequence joins TRBV7-8 and TRBJ2-1, with TRBD2 matching 11 bases. Germline CDR1 reads SGHVS; CDR2 reads FQNEAQ. V lost 4 bases and J lost 0; bases outside the gene matches: 14. The CDR3 sequence is 20 residues long. The DNA for the CDR3 is TGTGCCAGCAGCTCCCTCGGCGGGACTAGCGGACCTAGCTCCTACAATGAGCAGTTCTTC. Translation: CASSSLGGTSGPSSYNEQFF. Full variable domain (missing parts from reference TRBV7-8 and TRBJ2-1): GAGVSQSPRYKVAKRGQDVALRCDPISGHVSLFWYQQALGQGPEFLTYFQNEAQLDKSGLPSDRFFAERPEGSVSTLKIQRTQQEDSAVYLCASSSLGGTSGPSSYNEQFFGPGTRLTVL.

This clone was seen a few times. The CDR3 loop is CASSPTDRGVYGYTF. CDR3 DNA sequence: TGTGCCAGCAGCCCCACCGACAGGGGAGTCTATGGCTACACCTTC. The chain combines TRBV11-2 with TRBJ1-2; TRBD1 agrees at 8 bases. Germline values: CDR1 SGHAT, CDR2 FQNNGV. The CDR3 has 15 residues. V lost 5 bases to trimming and J lost 4 bases; unmatched junction nucleotides: 9.

This chain joins TRBV4-2 and TRBJ1-3, with 7 bases identical to TRBD1. Germline V gene lookup returns CDR1 LGHNA and CDR2 YNFKEQ. CDR3 size: 16 residues. V lost 1 base, J lost 0 bases, and 3 bases stayed unmatched. The CDR3 spells CASSQATGPSGNTIYF. DNA for the CDR3: TGTGCCAGCAGCCAAGCGACAGGGCCCTCTGGAAACACCATATATTTT.

DNA for the CDR3: TGTGCCAGTAGTATAACCAGGGCAGCTAATGAAAAACTGTTTTTT. Its protein is CASSITRAANEKLFF. This rearrangement joins TRBV19 to TRBJ1-4, with D possibly being TRBD1 (5 bases). With 2 bases removed from V and 3 bases from J, the gap between germline ends came to 10 bases. This CDR3 spans 15 amino acids. CDR1 and CDR2 (germline): LNHDA, SQIVND (reference sequence).

This clone was recorded once. CDR3 loop: CASSLSGGAHEQFF. CDR3 bases: TGTGCCAGCAGCCTTAGCGGGGGGGCCCATGAGCAGTTCTTC. This chain connects TRBV7-9 to TRBJ2-1; 11 nucleotides align to TRBD2. Unmatched junction bases numbered 5, after V lost 5 bases and J lost 8 bases. The CDR3 spans 14 residues. CDR1 is SEHNR and CDR2 is FQNEAQ in the germline V gene (reference sequence).

The chain links TRBV6-1 to TRBJ2-7; possible D gene TRBD1, 5 bases. V was trimmed by 2 bases and J by 4 bases, leaving 18 bases between them. The CDR3 length is 16 residues. Germline loops: CDR1 MNHNS, CDR2 SASEGT. CDR3 bases: TGTGCCAGCAGTGAAATGGATGGCGGTAGGGGTTACGAGCAGTACTTC. This gives the protein CASSEMDGGRGYEQYF.

This clone appeared once. The rearrangement uses TRBV11-3 and TRBJ2-3, with 8 bases that match TRBD2. With 3 bases clipped from V and 2 bases from J, the junction kept 4 bases outside the gene matches. Germline V CDR1 and CDR2: SGHNT, YENEEA. The CDR3 is 15 amino acids. As DNA, the CDR3 is TGTGCCAGCAGCTTGGGCGGGGGGAACACAGATACGCAGTATTTT. Protein: CASSLGGGNTDTQYF.